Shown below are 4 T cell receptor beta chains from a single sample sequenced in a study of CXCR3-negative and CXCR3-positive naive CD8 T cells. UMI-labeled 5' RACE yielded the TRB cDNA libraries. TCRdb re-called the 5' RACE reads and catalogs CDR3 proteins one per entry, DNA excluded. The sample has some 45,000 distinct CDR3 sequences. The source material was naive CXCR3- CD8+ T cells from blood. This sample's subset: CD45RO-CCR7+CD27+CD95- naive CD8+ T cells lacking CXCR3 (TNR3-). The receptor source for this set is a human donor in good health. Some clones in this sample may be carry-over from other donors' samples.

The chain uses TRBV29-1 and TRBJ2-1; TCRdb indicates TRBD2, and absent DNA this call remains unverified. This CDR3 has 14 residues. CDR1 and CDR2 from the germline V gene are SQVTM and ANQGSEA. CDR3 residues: CSVESEREGSEQFF.

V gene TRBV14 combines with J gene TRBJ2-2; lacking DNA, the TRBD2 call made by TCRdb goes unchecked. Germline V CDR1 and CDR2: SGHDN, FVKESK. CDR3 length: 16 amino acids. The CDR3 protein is CASSDTSGGNTGELFF.

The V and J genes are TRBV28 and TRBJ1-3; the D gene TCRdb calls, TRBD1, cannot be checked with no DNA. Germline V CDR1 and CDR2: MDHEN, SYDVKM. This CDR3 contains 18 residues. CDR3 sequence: CASSLSPSGSVYGNTIYF.

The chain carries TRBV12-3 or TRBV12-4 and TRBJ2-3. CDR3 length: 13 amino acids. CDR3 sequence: CASSSSLGDTQYF.